These 12 T cell receptor beta chains came from one sample sequenced in a study of blood T cell repertoires in COVID-19. Assay used: immunoSEQ multiplex PCR; TCRdb lists only in-frame clones, some missing. The sample yields roughly 100,000 clones, under 90% seen once. Source material: peripheral blood. These receptors were taken from a human donor in a cohort sampled during active or convalescent COVID-19.

The chain couples TRBV12-1 to TRBJ1-5. TRBV12-1 is a listed pseudogene. The CDR3 loop spans 17 amino acids. The CDR3 loop reads CASSFQDLCLSNQPQHF. Written as DNA, the CDR3 is TGTGCCAGCAGCTTCCAGGACTTGTGCCTTAGCAATCAGCCCCAGCATTTT.

The chain joins TRBV3-1 (or the pseudogene TRBV3-2) to TRBJ2-3; 12 nucleotides match TRBD2. The CDR3 consists of 18 residues. Germline V CDR1 and CDR2: LGHDT, YNNKEL (reference sequence). V shed 2 bases and J 0 bases; nucleotides not matched to a gene: 6. CDR3 loop: CASSQLAGGDSSTDTQYF. In nucleotides, the CDR3 is TGTGCCAGCAGCCAACTAGCGGGGGGGGACTCTAGCACAGATACGCAGTATTTT.

The J gene is TRBJ1-4, the V gene TRBV27; TRBD1 might be the D (5 bases). This CDR3 has 14 amino acids. Looked up from germline, CDR1 is MNHEY and CDR2 is SMNVEV (reference sequence). Trimming shortened V by 8 bases and J by 4 bases, and 14 bases separated the two germline ends. This CDR3 reads CASGRGDLNEKLFF. DNA of the CDR3: TGTGCCAGCGGGCGGGGGGACCTTAATGAAAAACTGTTTTTT.

The chain joins TRBV24-1 to TRBJ2-5, with 13 positions matching TRBD2. CDR3 length equals 18 residues. Germline assignment: CDR1 KGHDR and CDR2 SFDVKD. V was pared by 4 bases and J by 5 bases, with 12 bases of the junction left unmatched. CDR3 coding DNA: TGTGCCACCAGTGAGGGGGGACTAGCGGGGCGCACCAGGGAGACCCAGTACTTC. The encoded protein is CATSEGGLAGRTRETQYF.

V and J are TRBV29-1 and TRBJ1-2, with D perhaps TRBD1 (6 bases). The germline CDR1 and CDR2 sequences are SQVTM and ANQGSEA. Trimming removed 3 bases at V and 3 bases at J, with 14 bases between. This CDR3 has 14 amino acids. Here the CDR3 reads CSVDRRGPDYGYTF. The CDR3 DNA reads as TGCAGCGTTGATAGGCGGGGGCCAGACTATGGCTACACCTTC.

The table lists this clone with a count of one. The gene calls are TRBV25-1 and TRBJ1-6, with D possibly TRBD1 on 6 matching bases. CDR3 length equals 16 residues. Germline assignment: CDR1 MGHDK and CDR2 SYGVNS. Between the trimmed V and J ends, which lost 3 bases and 5 bases, there was a span of 14 bases. CDR3 DNA: TGTGCCAGCAGTGATTTACAGGGCGCTGATAATTCACCCCTCCACTTT. Its protein product is CASSDLQGADNSPLHF.

CDR3 sequence reads: CASSPQGESTYEQYF. The DNA for the CDR3 is TGTGCCAGTAGTCCGCAGGGCGAATCAACCTACGAGCAGTACTTC. V and J are TRBV19 and TRBJ2-7; D possibly corresponds to TRBD1 (5 bases). V dropped 5 bases and J dropped 2 bases, with 16 bases sitting between them. This CDR3 has 15 residues. Germline CDR1 reads LNHDA; CDR2 reads SQIVND (reference sequence).

The chain carries TRBV13 and TRBJ1-1, with 7 positions matching TRBD1. This CDR3 is built from 16 residues. Per the germline V gene, CDR1 is PRHDT and CDR2 is FYEKMQ (reference sequence). The V segment lost 5 bases and the J segment 0 bases; nucleotides outside the gene matches: 9. The CDR3 DNA reads TGTGCCAGCAGCCGTATTACGGGACAGATGAACACTGAAGCTTTCTTT. Translation gives CASSRITGQMNTEAFF. Full variable domain (remainder filled in from reference TRBV13 and TRBJ1-1): AAGVIQSPRHLIKEKRETATLKCYPIPRHDTVYWYQQGPGQDPQFLISFYEKMQSDKGSIPDRFSAQQFSDYHSELNMSSLELGDSALYFCASSRITGQMNTEAFFGQGTRLTVV.

This sequence joins TRBV19 and TRBJ1-1; 11 nucleotides line up with TRBD1. The CDR3 sequence is 13 residues long. J lost 4 bases, V lost 6 bases, and 1 base had no gene match. Germline V lookup: CDR1 LNHDA, CDR2 SQIVND (reference sequence). CDR3 sequence: CASSGQGATEAFF. CDR3 sequence (DNA): TGTGCCAGTAGCGGACAGGGGGCCACTGAAGCTTTCTTT. Full variable domain (missing parts from reference TRBV19 and TRBJ1-1): DGGITQSPKYLFRKEGQNVTLSCEQNLNHDAMYWYRQDPGQGLRLIYYSQIVNDFQKGDIAEGYSVSREKKESFPLTVTSAQKNPTAFYLCASSGQGATEAFFGQGTRLTVV.

The chain employs TRBV2 and TRBJ1-5, with TRBD1 matching over 11 bases. The CDR3 sequence is 12 residues long. Germline lookup yields CDR1 SNHLY and CDR2 FYNNEI. V gave up 7 bases and J gave up 14 bases; unmatched junction bases: 7. The DNA for the CDR3 is TGTGCCAGCAAGGACAGGGGGCGGGGAAAGCATTTT. It translates to CASKDRGRGKHF.

The chain carries TRBV11-3 and TRBJ2-5; D is unresolved. With 0 bases removed from V and 1 base from J, the gap between germline ends came to 9 bases. This CDR3 has 15 residues. Germline V lookup: CDR1 SGHNT, CDR2 YENEEA. DNA for the CDR3: TGTGCCAGCAGCTTAGATCATGGCAGCCAAGAGACCCAGTACTTC. Protein product: CASSLDHGSQETQYF.

The chain recombines TRBV18 with TRBJ2-7, with 9 bases identical to TRBD1. The CDR3 runs to 13 residues. The J segment lost 5 bases and the V segment lost 9 bases, leaving 8 bases of the junction unmatched. Germline V lookup: CDR1 KGHSH, CDR2 LQKENI. The CDR3 is CASFTGGSHEQYF. CDR3 in DNA: TGTGCCAGTTTTACAGGGGGCTCACACGAGCAGTACTTC.